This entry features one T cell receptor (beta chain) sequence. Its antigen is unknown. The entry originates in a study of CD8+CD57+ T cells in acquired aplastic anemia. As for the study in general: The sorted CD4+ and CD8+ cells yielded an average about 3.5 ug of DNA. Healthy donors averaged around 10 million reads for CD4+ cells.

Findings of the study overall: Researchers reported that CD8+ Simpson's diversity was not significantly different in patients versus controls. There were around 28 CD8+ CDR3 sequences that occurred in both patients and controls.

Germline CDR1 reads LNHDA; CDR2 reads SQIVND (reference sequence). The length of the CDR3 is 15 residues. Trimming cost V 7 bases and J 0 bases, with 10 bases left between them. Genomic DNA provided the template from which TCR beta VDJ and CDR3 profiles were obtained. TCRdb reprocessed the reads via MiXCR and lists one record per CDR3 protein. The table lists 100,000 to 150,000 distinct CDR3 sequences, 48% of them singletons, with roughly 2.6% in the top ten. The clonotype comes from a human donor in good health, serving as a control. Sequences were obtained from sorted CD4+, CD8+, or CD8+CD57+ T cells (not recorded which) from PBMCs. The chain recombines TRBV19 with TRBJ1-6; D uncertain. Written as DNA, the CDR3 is TGTGCCAGTAATCGCACGAGCTCCTATAATTCACCCCTCCACTTT. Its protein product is CASNRTSSYNSPLHF.